This entry is about one T cell receptor (beta chain). This specimen belongs to a study of blood T cell repertoires in COVID-19. Study overall: From the United States, Italy and Spain came samples of acute and convalescent COVID-19. Sources were T cells, B-cell-depleted T cells, or PBMCs; the material itself was cDNA or gDNA.

Authors' processing steps: Reference gene primer amplification gave estimated nucleated cell counts. Profiling relied on immunoSEQ multiplex PCR, and the TCRdb table lists in-frame clones only, not all of them. D and trimming were read from the DNA, whereas the V and J calls and clone size are those reported in that table. The top ten hold 8.8% of the sample, which has tens of thousands of clones, 84% seen once. V lost 3 bases to trimming and J lost 5 bases, with 11 bases between them. Germline V gene data show CDR1 as MNHEY and CDR2 as SMNVEV (reference sequence). The CDR3 spans 14 residues. The sequencing sample was made of peripheral blood. This chain connects TRBV27 to TRBJ1-5; D gene ambiguous. This TCR derives from a man between 60 and 75 years old with acute or convalescent COVID-19. The CDR3 loop reads CASSFGGLYQPQHF. The DNA for the CDR3 is TGTGCCAGCAGTTTCGGCGGACTATATCAGCCCCAGCATTTT.